This T cell receptor (beta chain) emerged from a study of blood T cell repertoires in COVID-19. Across the whole study: PBMCs, B-cell-depleted T cells, or T cells provided the cDNA or gDNA that made up the material.

This CDR3 has 15 amino acids. The J segment lost 1 base and the V segment lost 6 bases, leaving 8 bases of the junction unmatched. From germline, CDR1 is LNHDA and CDR2 SQIVND (reference sequence). Followed over time, Seattle patients had been enrolled while infection was active. Data came from immunoSEQ multiplex PCR; TCRdb stores just in-frame clones and leaves some out. The table lists over 450,000 clones, roughly 91% of them singletons, with under 8.5% in the top ten. The chain carries TRBV19 and TRBJ1-1, with TRBD1 matching over 7 bases. This clonotype was sampled from a woman aged 45 to 65 with COVID-19, enrolled during active disease. Sequenced sample: peripheral blood. The CDR3 nucleotides read TGTGCCAGTAGCCTGTCCAGGGGGAAGAACACTGAAGCTTTCTTT. Its protein is CASSLSRGKNTEAFF.